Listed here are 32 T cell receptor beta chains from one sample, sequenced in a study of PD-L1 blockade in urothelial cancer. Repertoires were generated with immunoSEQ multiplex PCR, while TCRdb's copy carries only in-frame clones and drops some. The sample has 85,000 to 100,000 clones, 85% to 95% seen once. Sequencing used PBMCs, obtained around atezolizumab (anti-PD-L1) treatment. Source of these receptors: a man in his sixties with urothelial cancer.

CDR3 DNA sequence: TGTGCCATCACGGGAGCCGTGAACCATGAGCAGTTCTTC. This gives the protein CAITGAVNHEQFF. The J gene is TRBJ2-1, the V gene TRBV10-3; D perhaps matches TRBD2 (6 bases). V shed 7 bases and J shed 8 bases, with 15 bases lying between them. The CDR3 consists of 13 residues. From germline, CDR1 is ENHRY and CDR2 SYGVKD.

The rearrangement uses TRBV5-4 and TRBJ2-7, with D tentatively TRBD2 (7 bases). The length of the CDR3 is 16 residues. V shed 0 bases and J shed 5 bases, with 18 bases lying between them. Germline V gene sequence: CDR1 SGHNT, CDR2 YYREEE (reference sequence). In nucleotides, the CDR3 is TGTGCCAGCAGCTTGGGGCGGGGGCTTGGTGGACACGAGCAGTACTTC. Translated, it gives CASSLGRGLGGHEQYF.

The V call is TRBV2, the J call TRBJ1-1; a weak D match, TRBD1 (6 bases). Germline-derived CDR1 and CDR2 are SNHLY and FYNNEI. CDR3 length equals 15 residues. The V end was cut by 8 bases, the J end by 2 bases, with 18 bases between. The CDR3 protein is CASGREGTPNTEAFF. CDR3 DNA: TGTGCCAGCGGAAGGGAAGGGACACCAAACACTGAAGCTTTCTTT.

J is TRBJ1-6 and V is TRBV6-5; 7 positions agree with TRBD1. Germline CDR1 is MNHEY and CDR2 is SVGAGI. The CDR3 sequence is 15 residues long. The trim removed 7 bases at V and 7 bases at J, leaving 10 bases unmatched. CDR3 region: CASTKQGPRNSPLHF. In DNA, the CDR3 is TGTGCCAGCACAAAACAGGGGCCGCGCAATTCACCCCTCCACTTT.

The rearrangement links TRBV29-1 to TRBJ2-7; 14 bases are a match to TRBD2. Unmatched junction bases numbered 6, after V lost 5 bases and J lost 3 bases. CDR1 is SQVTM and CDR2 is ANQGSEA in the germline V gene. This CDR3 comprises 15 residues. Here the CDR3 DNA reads TGCAGCGTTCGTCCCGGGACTAGCGGGAGCTACGAGCAGTACTTC. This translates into CSVRPGTSGSYEQYF.

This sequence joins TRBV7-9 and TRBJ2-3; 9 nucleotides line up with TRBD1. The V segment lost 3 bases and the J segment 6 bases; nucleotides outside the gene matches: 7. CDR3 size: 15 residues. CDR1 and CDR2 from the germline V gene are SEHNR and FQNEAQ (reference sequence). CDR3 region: CASSLDRGHLDTQYF. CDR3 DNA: TGTGCCAGCAGCTTGGACAGGGGTCATTTGGATACGCAGTATTTT.

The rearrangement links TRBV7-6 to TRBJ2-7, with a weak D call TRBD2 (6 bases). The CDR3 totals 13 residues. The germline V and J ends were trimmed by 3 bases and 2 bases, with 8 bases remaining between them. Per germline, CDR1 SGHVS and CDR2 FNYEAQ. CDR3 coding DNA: TGTGCCAGCAGCTTTGGGGGGACCTACGAGCAGTACTTC. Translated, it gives CASSFGGTYEQYF. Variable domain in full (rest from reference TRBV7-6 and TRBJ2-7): GAGVSQSPRYKVTKRGQDVALRCDPISGHVSLYWYRQALGQGPEFLTYFNYEAQQDKSGLPNDRFSAERPEGSISTLTIQRTEQRDSAMYRCASSFGGTYEQYFGPGTRLTVT.

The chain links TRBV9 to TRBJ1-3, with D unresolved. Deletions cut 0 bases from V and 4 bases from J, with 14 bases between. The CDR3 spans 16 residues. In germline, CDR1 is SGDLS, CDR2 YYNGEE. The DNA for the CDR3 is TGTGCCAGCAGCGTAGCAGCGGGTCCTTGGGGAAACACCATATATTTT. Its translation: CASSVAAGPWGNTIYF.

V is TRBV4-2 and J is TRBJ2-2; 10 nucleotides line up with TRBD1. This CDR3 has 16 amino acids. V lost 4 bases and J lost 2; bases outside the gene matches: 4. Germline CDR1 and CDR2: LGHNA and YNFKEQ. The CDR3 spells CASSPDRGINTGELFF. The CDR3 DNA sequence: TGTGCCAGCAGCCCGGACAGGGGGATCAACACCGGGGAGCTGTTTTTT.

CDR3 protein: CASSPRGQGQYEQYF. The CDR3 region has the DNA TGTGCCAGCAGCCCGAGGGGACAGGGTCAATACGAGCAGTACTTC. The rearrangement uses TRBV7-8 and TRBJ2-7, with 9 nucleotides matching TRBD1. The CDR3 is 15 amino acids. V trimming: 5 bases; J trimming: 4 bases; junction bases outside the gene matches: 9. The V gene's germline CDR1 is SGHVS and CDR2 FQNEAQ.

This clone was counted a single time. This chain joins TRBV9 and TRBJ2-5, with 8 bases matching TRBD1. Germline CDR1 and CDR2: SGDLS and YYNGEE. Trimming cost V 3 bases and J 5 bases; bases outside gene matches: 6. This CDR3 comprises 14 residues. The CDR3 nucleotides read TGTGCCAGCAGCGGAGGACAGGGAGTGGAGACCCAGTACTTC. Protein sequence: CASSGGQGVETQYF.

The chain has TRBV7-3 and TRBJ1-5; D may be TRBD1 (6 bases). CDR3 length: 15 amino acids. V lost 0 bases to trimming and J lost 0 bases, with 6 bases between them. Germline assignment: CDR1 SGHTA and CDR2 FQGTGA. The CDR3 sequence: CASSLTDSSNQPQHF. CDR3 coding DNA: TGTGCCAGCAGCTTAACGGACAGTAGCAATCAGCCCCAGCATTTT.

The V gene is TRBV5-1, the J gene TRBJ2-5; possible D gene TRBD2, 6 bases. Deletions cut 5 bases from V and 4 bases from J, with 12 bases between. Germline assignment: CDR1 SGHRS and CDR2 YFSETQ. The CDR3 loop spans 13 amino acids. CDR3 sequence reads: CASRQLASETQYF. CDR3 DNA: TGCGCCAGCAGACAACTAGCTTCAGAGACCCAGTACTTC.

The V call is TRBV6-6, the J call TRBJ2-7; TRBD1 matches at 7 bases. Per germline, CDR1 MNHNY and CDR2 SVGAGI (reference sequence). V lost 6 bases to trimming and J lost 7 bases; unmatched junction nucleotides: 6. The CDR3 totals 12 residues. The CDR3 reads CASSQDRVEQYF. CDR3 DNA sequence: TGTGCCAGCAGCCAAGACAGGGTTGAGCAGTACTTC.

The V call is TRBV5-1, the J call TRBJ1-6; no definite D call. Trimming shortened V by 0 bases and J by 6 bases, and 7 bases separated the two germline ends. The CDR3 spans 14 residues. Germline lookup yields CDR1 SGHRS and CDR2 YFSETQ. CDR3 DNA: TGCGCCAGCAGCTTGGCGGGAAGTAATTCACCCCTCCACTTT. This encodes CASSLAGSNSPLHF.

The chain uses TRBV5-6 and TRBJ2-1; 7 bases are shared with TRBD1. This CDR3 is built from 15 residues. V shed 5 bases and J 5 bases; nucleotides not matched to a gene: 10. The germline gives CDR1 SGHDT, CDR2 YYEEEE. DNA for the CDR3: TGTGCCAGCAGGGACGACAGACAGGGTAACAATGAGCAGTTCTTC. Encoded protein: CASRDDRQGNNEQFF.

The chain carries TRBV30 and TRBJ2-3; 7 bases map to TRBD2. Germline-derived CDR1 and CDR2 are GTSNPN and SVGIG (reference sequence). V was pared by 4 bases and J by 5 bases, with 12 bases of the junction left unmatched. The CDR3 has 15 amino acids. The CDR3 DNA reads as TGTGCCTGGAATCCAAGAACTAGCGCAAGAGATACGCAGTATTTT. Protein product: CAWNPRTSARDTQYF.

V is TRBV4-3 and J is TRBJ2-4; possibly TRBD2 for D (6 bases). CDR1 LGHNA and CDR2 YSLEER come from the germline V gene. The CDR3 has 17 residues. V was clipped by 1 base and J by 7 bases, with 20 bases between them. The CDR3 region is CASSQGFGTPLGNIQYF. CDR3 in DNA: TGCGCCAGCAGCCAAGGTTTCGGGACTCCACTGGGGAACATTCAGTACTTC.

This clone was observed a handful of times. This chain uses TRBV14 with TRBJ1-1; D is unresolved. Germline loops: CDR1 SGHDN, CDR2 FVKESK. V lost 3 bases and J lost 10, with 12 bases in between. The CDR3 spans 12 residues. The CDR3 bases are TGTGCCAGCAGCCAGGCGGGGTTCGGAGCTTTCTTT. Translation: CASSQAGFGAFF. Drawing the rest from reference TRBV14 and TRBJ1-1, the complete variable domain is EAGVTQFPSHSVIEKGQTVTLRCDPISGHDNLYWYRRVMGKEIKFLLHFVKESKQDESGMPNNRFLAERTGGTYSTLKVQPAELEDSGVYFCASSQAGFGAFFGQGTRLTVV.

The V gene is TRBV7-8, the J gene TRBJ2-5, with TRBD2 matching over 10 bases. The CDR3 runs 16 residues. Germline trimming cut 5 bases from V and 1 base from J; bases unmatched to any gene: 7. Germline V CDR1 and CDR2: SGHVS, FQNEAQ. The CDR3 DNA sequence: TGTGCCAGCAGCCCCCTAGCGGGAGAGTCCCAAGAGACCCAGTACTTC. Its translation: CASSPLAGESQETQYF.

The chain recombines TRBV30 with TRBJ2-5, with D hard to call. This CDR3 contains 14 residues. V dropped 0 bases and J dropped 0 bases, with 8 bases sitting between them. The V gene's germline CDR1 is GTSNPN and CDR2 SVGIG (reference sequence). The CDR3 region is CAWSVHRDQETQYF. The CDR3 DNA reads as TGTGCCTGGAGTGTACACAGAGACCAAGAGACCCAGTACTTC.

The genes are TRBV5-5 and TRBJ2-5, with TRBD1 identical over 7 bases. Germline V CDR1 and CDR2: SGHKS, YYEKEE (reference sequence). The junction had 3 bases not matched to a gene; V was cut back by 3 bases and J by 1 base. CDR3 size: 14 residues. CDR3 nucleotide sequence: TGTGCCAGCAGCTCGACAGGGACCCAAGAGACCCAGTACTTC. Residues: CASSSTGTQETQYF.

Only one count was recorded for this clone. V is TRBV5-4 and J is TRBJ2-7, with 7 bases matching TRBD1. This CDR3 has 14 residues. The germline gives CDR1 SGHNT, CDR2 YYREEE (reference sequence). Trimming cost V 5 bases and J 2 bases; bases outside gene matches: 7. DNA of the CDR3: TGTGCCAGCAGTTTAGGCGACAGGGCCTACGAGCAGTACTTC. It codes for CASSLGDRAYEQYF.

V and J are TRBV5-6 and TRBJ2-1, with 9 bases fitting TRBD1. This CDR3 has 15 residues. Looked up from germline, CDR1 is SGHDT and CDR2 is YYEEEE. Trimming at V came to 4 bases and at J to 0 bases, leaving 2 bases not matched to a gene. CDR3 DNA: TGTGCCAGCAGCCCGACAGGGGGCTCCTACAATGAGCAGTTCTTC. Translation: CASSPTGGSYNEQFF. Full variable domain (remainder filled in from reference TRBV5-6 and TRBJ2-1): DAGVTQSPTHLIKTRGQQVTLRCSPKSGHDTVSWYQQALGQGPQFIFQYYEEEERQRGNFPDRFSGHQFPNYSSELNVNALLLGDSALYLCASSPTGGSYNEQFFGPGTRLTVL.

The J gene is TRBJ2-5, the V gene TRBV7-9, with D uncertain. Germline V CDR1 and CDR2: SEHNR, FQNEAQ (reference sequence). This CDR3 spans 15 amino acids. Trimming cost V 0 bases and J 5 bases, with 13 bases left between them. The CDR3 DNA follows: TGTGCCAGCAGCTTAGCTACATCGACCGGGGAGACCCAGTACTTC. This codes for CASSLATSTGETQYF.

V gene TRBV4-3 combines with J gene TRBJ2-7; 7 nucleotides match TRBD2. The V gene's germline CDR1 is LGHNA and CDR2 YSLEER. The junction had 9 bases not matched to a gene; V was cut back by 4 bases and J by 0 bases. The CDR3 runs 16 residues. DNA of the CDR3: TGCGCCAGCAGCCTAAACCGAGCGGGACGCTCCTACGAGCAGTACTTC. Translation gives CASSLNRAGRSYEQYF.

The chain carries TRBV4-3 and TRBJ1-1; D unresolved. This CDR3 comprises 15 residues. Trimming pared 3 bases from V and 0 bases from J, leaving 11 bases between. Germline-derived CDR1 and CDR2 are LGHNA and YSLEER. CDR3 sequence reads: CASSQLTGVNTEAFF. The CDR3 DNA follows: TGCGCCAGCAGCCAGCTTACGGGAGTGAACACTGAAGCTTTCTTT.

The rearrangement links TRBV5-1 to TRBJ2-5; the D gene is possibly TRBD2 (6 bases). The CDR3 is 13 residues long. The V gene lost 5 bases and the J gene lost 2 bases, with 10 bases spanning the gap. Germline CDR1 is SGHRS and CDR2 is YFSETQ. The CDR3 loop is CASSSGLQETQYF. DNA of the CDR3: TGCGCCAGCAGTAGCGGTTTACAAGAGACCCAGTACTTC. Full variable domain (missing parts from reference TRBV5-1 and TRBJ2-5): KAGVTQTPRYLIKTRGQQVTLSCSPISGHRSVSWYQQTPGQGLQFLFEYFSETQRNKGNFPGRFSGRQFSNSRSEMNVSTLELGDSALYLCASSSGLQETQYFGPGTRLLVL.

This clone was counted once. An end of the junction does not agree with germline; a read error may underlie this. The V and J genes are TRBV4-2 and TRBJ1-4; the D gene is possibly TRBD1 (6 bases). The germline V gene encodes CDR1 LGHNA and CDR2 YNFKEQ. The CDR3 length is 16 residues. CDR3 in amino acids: CAGSQGPADSPEKLFF. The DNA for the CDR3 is TGTGCCGGCAGCCAAGGACCGGCGGACAGTCCAGAAAAACTGTTTTTT.

The CDR3 is CASSWDRVNEQFF. The CDR3 DNA reads TGTGCCAGCAGCTGGGACAGGGTCAATGAGCAGTTCTTC. The chain couples TRBV7-3 to TRBJ2-1, with 9 bases lining up with TRBD1. Germline CDR1 SGHTA, CDR2 FQGTGA. The trim removed 4 bases at V and 6 bases at J, leaving 1 base unmatched. The CDR3 length is 13 residues.

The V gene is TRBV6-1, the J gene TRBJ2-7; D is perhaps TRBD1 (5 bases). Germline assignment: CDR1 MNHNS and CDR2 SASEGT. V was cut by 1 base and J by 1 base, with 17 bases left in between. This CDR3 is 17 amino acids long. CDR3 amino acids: CASSEVGAKRVSYEQYF. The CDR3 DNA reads TGTGCCAGCAGTGAAGTTGGGGCCAAAAGGGTTTCCTACGAGCAGTACTTC.

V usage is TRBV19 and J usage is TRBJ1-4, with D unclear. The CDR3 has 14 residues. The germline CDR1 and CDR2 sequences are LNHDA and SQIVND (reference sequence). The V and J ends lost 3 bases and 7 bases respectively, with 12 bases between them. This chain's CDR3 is CASSIAGRGEKLFF. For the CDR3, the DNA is TGTGCCAGTAGTATTGCTGGTCGGGGTGAAAAACTGTTTTTT.